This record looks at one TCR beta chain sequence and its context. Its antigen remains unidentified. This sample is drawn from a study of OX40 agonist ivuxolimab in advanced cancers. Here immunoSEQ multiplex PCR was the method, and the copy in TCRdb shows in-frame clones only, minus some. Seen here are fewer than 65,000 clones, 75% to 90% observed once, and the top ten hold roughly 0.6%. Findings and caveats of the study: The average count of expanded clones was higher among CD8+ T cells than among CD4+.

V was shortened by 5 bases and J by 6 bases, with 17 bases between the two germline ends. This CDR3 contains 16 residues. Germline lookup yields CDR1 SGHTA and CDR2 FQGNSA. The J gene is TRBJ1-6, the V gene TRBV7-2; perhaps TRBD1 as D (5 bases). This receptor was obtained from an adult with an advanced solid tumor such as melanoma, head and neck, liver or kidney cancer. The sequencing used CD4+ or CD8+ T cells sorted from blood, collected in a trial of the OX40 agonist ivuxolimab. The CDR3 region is CASSPQGRLGNSPLHF. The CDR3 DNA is TGTGCCAGCAGCCCGCAGGGAAGGCTGGGTAATTCACCCCTCCACTTT.